The next 30 T cell receptor beta chains were all read from a single sample in a study of early T cells in non-severe SARS-CoV-2 infection. TCRdb redid the calling of the 5' RACE reads with MiXCR, one entry per CDR3 protein. This table has about 36,000 distinct CDR3 sequences, approximately 9.1% appearing once. Sequencing used whole blood. The receptor source for this set is an adult who was a healthcare worker with PCR-confirmed SARS-CoV-2 infection or an uninfected control (not recorded which).

Of note for this clonotype: A junction boundary mismatches the germline segment, possibly from a read error. V gene TRBV5-1 combines with J gene TRBJ1-1; D is uncertain. This CDR3 contains 14 residues. CDR1 and CDR2 from the germline V gene are SGHRS and YFSETQ. CDR3 bases: TGCGCCGGCAGCTTGTTCGGTACCCACACTGAAGCTTTCTTT. It is translated as CAGSLFGTHTEAFF.

This chain connects TRBV5-1 to TRBJ2-3, with TRBD1 matching 9 bases. The CDR3 runs to 16 residues. Germline values: CDR1 SGHRS, CDR2 YFSETQ. The V and J ends lost 3 bases and 1 base, in that order; junction bases with no gene match: 6. This CDR3 is CASSSGTGYGTDTQYF. The CDR3 coding sequence is TGCGCCAGCAGCTCCGGGACAGGGTACGGCACAGATACGCAGTATTTT.

A few counts support this clonotype. The V and J genes are TRBV10-3 and TRBJ2-3; D perhaps matches TRBD1 (6 bases). The V gene's germline CDR1 is ENHRY and CDR2 SYGVKD. V dropped 2 bases and J dropped 3 bases, with 12 bases sitting between them. CDR3 length equals 15 residues. Written as DNA, the CDR3 is TGTGCCATCAGTGAGAAAAGGACAGTGACAGATACGCAGTATTTT. It specifies CAISEKRTVTDTQYF.

In this sample, this clonotype turned up a few times. The V and J genes are TRBV2 and TRBJ2-3, with D unresolved. The CDR3 spans 13 residues. CDR1 and CDR2 from the germline V gene are SNHLY and FYNNEI. The V and J ends lost 4 bases and 2 bases respectively, with 7 bases between them. DNA for the CDR3: TGTGCCAGCAGTGTCCTAATCACAGATACGCAGTATTTT. Its translation: CASSVLITDTQYF.

This clonotype was counted many times. The chain employs TRBV20-1 and TRBJ1-1; 7 bases align to TRBD1. Germline V lookup: CDR1 DFQATT, CDR2 SNEGSKA (reference sequence). J lost 0 bases, V lost 8 bases, and 12 bases had no gene match. The length of the CDR3 is 15 residues. CDR3 residues: CSIGLFGTVNTEAFF. The CDR3 nucleotides read TGCAGTATCGGATTGTTCGGGACAGTGAACACTGAAGCTTTCTTT.

This clonotype was observed many times. V is TRBV20-1 and J is TRBJ1-1; D remains unclear. The CDR3 totals 14 residues. V was cut by 4 bases and J by 0 bases, with 12 bases left in between. CDR1 DFQATT and CDR2 SNEGSKA come from the germline V gene (reference sequence). CDR3 nucleotide sequence: TGCAGTGCTAACCGGGAGTGGATGAACACTGAAGCTTTCTTT. Translating it yields CSANREWMNTEAFF.

This clonotype has ten or more counts. DNA for the CDR3: TGTGCCAGCAGCTTGGCCCAGGGTATATCCACAGATACGCAGTATTTT. It encodes CASSLAQGISTDTQYF. The chain carries TRBV5-4 and TRBJ2-3; perhaps TRBD1 as D (5 bases). This CDR3 has 16 residues. V gave up 0 bases and J gave up 2 bases, with 13 bases separating them. The germline V gene has CDR1 SGHNT and CDR2 YYREEE (reference sequence). The full variable domain, completed using reference TRBV5-4 and TRBJ2-3, is ETGVTQSPTHLIKTRGQQVTLRCSSQSGHNTVSWYQQALGQGPQFIFQYYREEENGRGNFPPRFSGLQFPNYSSELNVNALELDDSALYLCASSLAQGISTDTQYFGPGTRLTVL.

This clonotype was seen ten or more times. The chain is built from TRBV12-3 or TRBV12-4 and TRBJ2-7; 7 bases are shared with TRBD1. Trimming took 4 bases from V and 0 from J; bases not matched to a gene: 15. This CDR3 comprises 18 residues. The CDR3 spells CASSSVTGRHASSYEQYF. CDR3 bases: TGTGCCAGCAGTTCCGTGACAGGGCGGCACGCGAGCTCCTACGAGCAGTACTTC.

This chain connects TRBV20-1 to TRBJ1-6; possible D gene TRBD1, 6 bases. The length of the CDR3 is 12 residues. V shed 6 bases and J shed 8 bases, with 11 bases lying between them. CDR1 DFQATT and CDR2 SNEGSKA come from the germline V gene (reference sequence). CDR3 residues: CSAHRADSPLHF. In DNA form, the CDR3 reads TGCAGTGCCCACAGGGCCGATTCACCCCTCCACTTT.

The sample holds many counts of this clonotype. The rearrangement links TRBV12-3 or TRBV12-4 to TRBJ2-2, with 7 positions matching TRBD1. The ends lost 5 bases at V and 6 bases at J; junction bases unmatched: 15. CDR3 length: 17 amino acids. The CDR3 protein is CASSPDRAPFRAGELFF. CDR3 DNA: TGTGCCAGCAGTCCCGACAGGGCCCCGTTTCGGGCCGGGGAGCTGTTTTTT.

This clonotype came up a few times. The genes are TRBV29-1 and TRBJ2-5; 11 bases are shared with TRBD2. Germline CDR1 reads SQVTM; CDR2 reads ANQGSEA. The V segment lost 5 bases and the J segment 1 base; nucleotides outside the gene matches: 6. The CDR3 is 15 amino acids. CDR3 protein: CSVRKTSGAQETQYF. The CDR3 bases are TGCAGCGTTCGTAAGACTAGCGGGGCCCAAGAGACCCAGTACTTC.

This clonotype was detected only a few times. This chain joins TRBV5-4 and TRBJ2-1; maybe TRBD1 (5 bases). Trimming left V 5 bases short and J 4 bases short, with 10 bases between. Germline V lookup: CDR1 SGHNT, CDR2 YYREEE (reference sequence). The CDR3 has 13 residues. CDR3 nucleotide sequence: TGTGCCAGCAGGCCTGACAGATACAATGAGCAGTTCTTC. Residues: CASRPDRYNEQFF.

This clonotype has a count of ten or more. The chain employs TRBV20-1 and TRBJ2-7, with a tentative D call TRBD2 (5 bases). Germline V gene lookup returns CDR1 DFQATT and CDR2 SNEGSKA (reference sequence). The CDR3 covers 13 residues. The ends were cut back, 6 bases at V and 3 bases at J, with 15 bases in the middle. CDR3 DNA: TGCAGTGCCTCAGCTGGACTTTTCTACGAGCAGTACTTC. This encodes CSASAGLFYEQYF.

This clonotype was recorded a few times. This chain connects TRBV12-3 or TRBV12-4 to TRBJ1-2; weak D call: TRBD1 (5 bases). V lost 4 bases to trimming and J lost 5 bases, with 17 bases between them. There are 15 residues in the CDR3. DNA of the CDR3: TGTGCCAGCAGTTCCCTTAGGGAGGGGCTATATGGCTACACCTTC. Translating gives CASSSLREGLYGYTF.

The sample holds many counts of this clonotype. The genes are TRBV5-6 and TRBJ2-3; TRBD1 matches 7 bases. V dropped 2 bases and J dropped 0; count of bases not matched to a gene: 6. Germline-derived CDR1 and CDR2 are SGHDT and YYEEEE. The CDR3 contains 16 residues. The CDR3 protein is CASSFYRGPSTDTQYF. As DNA, the CDR3 is TGTGCCAGCAGCTTTTACAGGGGTCCTAGCACAGATACGCAGTATTTT.

This clonotype was found many times. The chain recombines TRBV29-1 with TRBJ2-5, with D perhaps assigned TRBD1 or TRBD2 (6 bases each). The CDR3 is made up of 12 amino acids. Per the germline V gene, CDR1 is SQVTM and CDR2 is ANQGSEA. The ends were cut back, 7 bases at V and 5 bases at J, with 14 bases in the middle. CDR3 nucleotides: TGCAGCGGCGGGACATTGGGGGAGACCCAGTACTTC. It encodes CSGGTLGETQYF. The variable domain in full, with the rest retrieved from reference TRBV29-1 and TRBJ2-5, is SAVISQKPSRDICQRGTSLTIQCQVDSQVTMMFWYRQQPGQSLTLIATANQGSEATYESGFVIDKFPISRPNLTFSTLTVSNMSPEDSSIYLCSGGTLGETQYFGPGTRLLVL.

This clonotype was counted at least ten times. The chain carries TRBV5-1 and TRBJ2-7; 11 bases align to TRBD1. CDR3 length: 14 residues. Germline V gene data show CDR1 as SGHRS and CDR2 as YFSETQ. With V trimmed by 4 bases and J by 7 bases, 7 bases remained unmatched. The CDR3 nucleotides are TGCGCCAGCAGCCACGGACAGGGGGCGGGTGAGCAGTACTTC. Translation: CASSHGQGAGEQYF.

This clonotype was seen many times. V gene TRBV6-5 combines with J gene TRBJ2-2; TRBD1 matches 10 bases. The CDR3 contains 16 residues. With 2 bases clipped from V and 4 bases from J, the junction kept 4 bases outside the gene matches. The germline gives CDR1 MNHEY, CDR2 SVGAGI. The CDR3 reads CASSYRQGAGTGELFF. Written as DNA, the CDR3 is TGTGCCAGCAGTTACCGACAGGGGGCGGGCACCGGGGAGCTGTTTTTT.

This clonotype was seen repeatedly, ten times or more. CDR3 amino acids: CASSFVDRLAGGTYNEQFF. The CDR3 bases are TGTGCCAGCAGCTTCGTGGACCGACTAGCGGGGGGAACCTACAATGAGCAGTTCTTC. The V and J genes are TRBV7-6 and TRBJ2-1, with 13 positions matching TRBD2. Germline V gives CDR1 SGHVS, CDR2 FNYEAQ. The CDR3 runs 19 residues. J was trimmed by 2 bases and V by 3 bases; bases with no gene match: 10. The complete variable domain, with remaining parts taken from reference TRBV7-6 and TRBJ2-1, reads GAGVSQSPRYKVTKRGQDVALRCDPISGHVSLYWYRQALGQGPEFLTYFNYEAQQDKSGLPNDRFSAERPEGSISTLTIQRTEQRDSAMYRCASSFVDRLAGGTYNEQFFGPGTRLTVL.

This clonotype was observed a handful of times. The chain links TRBV9 to TRBJ2-1; D may be TRBD1 or TRBD2 (6 bases each). CDR3 length: 13 residues. Trimming took off 4 bases at V and 10 bases at J, with 15 bases between the two ends. Germline loops: CDR1 SGDLS, CDR2 YYNGEE. The CDR3, as DNA: TGTGCCAGCAGCAAAGGGGGGCTATCCGAGCAGTTCTTC. It yields the protein CASSKGGLSEQFF.

Points on this clonotype: A much larger clone is a single base away; this may be a read error. CDR3: CANSPAGGTDTQYF. CDR3 sequence (DNA): TGTGCCAACAGCCCAGCGGGGGGCACAGATACGCAGTATTTT. The V call is TRBV7-2, the J call TRBJ2-3, with 8 bases that match TRBD2. The CDR3 runs to 14 residues. Germline CDR1 and CDR2: SGHTA and FQGNSA. The full variable domain, in which reference TRBV7-2 and TRBJ2-3 provide the parts outside the CDR3, is GAGVSQSPSNKVTEKGKDVELRCDPISGHTALYWYRQSLGQGLEFLIYFQGNSAPDKSGLPSDRFSAERTGGSVSTLTIQRTQQEDSAVYLCANSPAGGTDTQYFGPGTRLTVL.

The V call is TRBV12-3 or TRBV12-4, the J call TRBJ1-1; D is ambiguous. The CDR3 consists of 13 residues. Trimming shortened V by 3 bases and J by 3 bases, and 8 bases separated the two germline ends. This CDR3 is CASSFNGHTEAFF. In DNA form, the CDR3 reads TGTGCCAGCAGTTTTAACGGCCACACTGAAGCTTTCTTT.

V gene TRBV7-9 combines with J gene TRBJ1-5; no definite D call. The germline V and J ends were trimmed by 5 bases and 1 base, with 9 bases remaining between them. The CDR3 runs 14 residues. Germline-derived CDR1 and CDR2 are SEHNR and FQNEAQ (reference sequence). The CDR3 nucleotides read TGTGCCAGCAGCCCCTTCTCCAGCAATCAGCCCCAGCATTTT. It yields the protein CASSPFSSNQPQHF.

The J gene is TRBJ2-3, the V gene TRBV29-1; possibly TRBD1 for D (5 bases). This CDR3 is 10 amino acids long. Looked up from germline, CDR1 is SQVTM and CDR2 is ANQGSEA. V shed 8 bases and J shed 5 bases, with 8 bases lying between them. The DNA of the CDR3 is TGCAGCACCAGGGAAGATACGCAGTATTTT. Protein sequence: CSTREDTQYF.

The chain employs TRBV5-1 and TRBJ2-4, with D perhaps matching TRBD1 (7 bases). The germline CDR1 and CDR2 sequences are SGHRS and YFSETQ. This CDR3 has 14 amino acids. Trimming removed 4 bases from V and 3 bases from J, with 11 bases in between. CDR3 nucleotide sequence: TGCGCCAGCAGCCCGGGGGACAGCAAAAACATTCAGTACTTC. It encodes CASSPGDSKNIQYF.

This clonotype was found many times. The J gene is TRBJ2-1, the V gene TRBV3-1; the D call may be TRBD1 or TRBD2 (5 bases each). From germline, CDR1 is LGHDT and CDR2 YNNKEL (reference sequence). The CDR3 loop spans 14 amino acids. Trimming pared 2 bases from V and 4 bases from J, leaving 9 bases between. The chain's CDR3 is CASSQRDHYNEQFF. CDR3 sequence (DNA): TGTGCCAGCAGCCAAAGGGACCATTACAATGAGCAGTTCTTC.

This clonotype was counted a few times. This sequence joins TRBV29-1 and TRBJ1-2, with 7 bases matching TRBD1. The CDR3 totals 14 residues. The germline V gene has CDR1 SQVTM and CDR2 ANQGSEA. J gave up 2 bases and V 3 bases, and 6 bases lay outside the gene matches. The CDR3 sequence: CSVEPRGQNYGYTF. The DNA of the CDR3 is TGCAGCGTTGAGCCGAGGGGGCAAAACTATGGCTACACCTTC.

This clonotype was observed a handful of times. The rearrangement joins TRBV28 to TRBJ1-1; D is ambiguous. The CDR3 is made up of 11 amino acids. Per germline, CDR1 MDHEN and CDR2 SYDVKM. V shed 7 bases and J shed 7 bases, with 10 bases lying between them. The CDR3 nucleotides are TGTGCCAGCAAAGTCCGGAGTGAAGCTTTCTTT. It yields the protein CASKVRSEAFF.

This clonotype was seen a few times. V and J are TRBV20-1 and TRBJ2-7; 7 bases match TRBD2. Germline CDR1 is DFQATT and CDR2 is SNEGSKA (reference sequence). This CDR3 contains 15 residues. V lost 3 bases and J lost 5; bases outside the gene matches: 13. CDR3 coding DNA: TGCAGTGCTAGGAAATATGCTGGGAGGGCCAACGAGCAGTACTTC. Its protein is CSARKYAGRANEQYF.

There are a few counts of this clonotype. The chain recombines TRBV28 with TRBJ2-4; D remains unclear. V was shortened by 7 bases and J by 9 bases, with 10 bases between the two germline ends. The CDR3 contains 11 residues. Germline lookup yields CDR1 MDHEN and CDR2 SYDVKM. CDR3 residues: CASTAESIQYF. The CDR3 DNA is TGTGCCAGCACGGCGGAGAGCATTCAGTACTTC.